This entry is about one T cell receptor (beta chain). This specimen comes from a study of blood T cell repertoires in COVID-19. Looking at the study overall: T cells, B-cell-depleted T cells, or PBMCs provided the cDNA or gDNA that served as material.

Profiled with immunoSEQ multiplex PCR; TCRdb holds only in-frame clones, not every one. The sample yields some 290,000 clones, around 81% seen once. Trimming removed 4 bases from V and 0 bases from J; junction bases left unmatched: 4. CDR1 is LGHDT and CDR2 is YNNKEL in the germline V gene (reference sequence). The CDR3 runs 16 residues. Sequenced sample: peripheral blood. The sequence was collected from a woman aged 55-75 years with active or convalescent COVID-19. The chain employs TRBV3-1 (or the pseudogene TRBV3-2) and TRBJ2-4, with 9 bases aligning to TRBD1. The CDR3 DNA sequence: TGTGCCAGCAGCCCGGGACAGGGTTTAGCCAAAAACATTCAGTACTTC. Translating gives CASSPGQGLAKNIQYF.